These 3 T cell receptor beta chains originate from one sample sequenced in a study of T cell repertoires in cytomegalovirus infection. TCRdb independently ran MiXCR on the reads; one entry per CDR3 protein. The profile shows 250,000 to 300,000 distinct CDR3 sequences, less than 25% of them singletons. These receptors' antigens are unknown. Material: cultured PBMCs, obtained from culture after CMV antigen stimulation. Source of these receptors: a human donor in good health (CMV status not recorded). Some clones in this sample may be carry-over from other donors' samples.

The chain carries TRBV4-2 and TRBJ1-5, with D maybe TRBD1 (6 bases). Trimming stripped 0 bases from V and 5 bases from J, with 20 bases between. Germline V CDR1 and CDR2: LGHNA, YNFKEQ. The CDR3 length is 18 residues. The CDR3 protein is CASSQDTLSQGGHQPQHF. The CDR3 nucleotides are TGTGCCAGCAGCCAAGATACCTTATCACAGGGTGGTCATCAGCCCCAGCATTTT.

This clonotype was detected many times. J is TRBJ2-1 and V is TRBV7-2; TRBD2 might be the D (6 bases). This CDR3 spans 15 amino acids. The ends were cut back, 5 bases at V and 1 base at J, with 12 bases in the middle. Germline-derived CDR1 and CDR2 are SGHTA and FQGNSA. CDR3 bases: TGTGCCAGCAGCCCGACTAGATATTCCTACAATGAGCAGTTCTTC. Translation gives CASSPTRYSYNEQFF.

This clonotype showed up many times. V and J are TRBV7-9 and TRBJ2-2; possible D gene TRBD1, 6 bases. The V gene lost 1 base and the J gene lost 0 bases, with 24 bases spanning the gap. The CDR3 totals 21 residues. CDR1 is SEHNR and CDR2 is FQNEAQ in the germline V gene (reference sequence). The CDR3 here is CASSLGVGVRTDNTNTGELFF. DNA for the CDR3: TGTGCCAGCAGCTTAGGCGTTGGGGTCAGGACAGACAACACGAACACCGGGGAGCTGTTTTTT. The full variable domain, in which reference TRBV7-9 and TRBJ2-2 provide the parts outside the CDR3, is DTGVSQNPRHKITKRGQNVTFRCDPISEHNRLYWYRQTLGQGPEFLTYFQNEAQLEKSRLLSDRFSAERPKGSFSTLEIQRTEQGDSAMYLCASSLGVGVRTDNTNTGELFFGEGSRLTVL.